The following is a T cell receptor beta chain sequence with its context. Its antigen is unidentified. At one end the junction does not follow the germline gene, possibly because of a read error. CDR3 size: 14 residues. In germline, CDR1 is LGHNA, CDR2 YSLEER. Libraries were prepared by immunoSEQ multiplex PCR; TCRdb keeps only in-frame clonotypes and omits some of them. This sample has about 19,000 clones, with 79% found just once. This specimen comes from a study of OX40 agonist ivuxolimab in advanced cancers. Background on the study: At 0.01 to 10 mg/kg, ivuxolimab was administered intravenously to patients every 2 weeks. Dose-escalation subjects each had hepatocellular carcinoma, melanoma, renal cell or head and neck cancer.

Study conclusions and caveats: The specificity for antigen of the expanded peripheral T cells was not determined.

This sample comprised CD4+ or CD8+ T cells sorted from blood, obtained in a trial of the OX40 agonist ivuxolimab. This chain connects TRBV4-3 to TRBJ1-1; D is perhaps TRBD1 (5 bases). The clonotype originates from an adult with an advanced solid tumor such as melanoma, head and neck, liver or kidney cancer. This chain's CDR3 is CACREGVGTPEAFF. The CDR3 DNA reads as TGCGCCTGCAGGGAAGGTGTAGGGACGCCTGAAGCTTTCTTT.